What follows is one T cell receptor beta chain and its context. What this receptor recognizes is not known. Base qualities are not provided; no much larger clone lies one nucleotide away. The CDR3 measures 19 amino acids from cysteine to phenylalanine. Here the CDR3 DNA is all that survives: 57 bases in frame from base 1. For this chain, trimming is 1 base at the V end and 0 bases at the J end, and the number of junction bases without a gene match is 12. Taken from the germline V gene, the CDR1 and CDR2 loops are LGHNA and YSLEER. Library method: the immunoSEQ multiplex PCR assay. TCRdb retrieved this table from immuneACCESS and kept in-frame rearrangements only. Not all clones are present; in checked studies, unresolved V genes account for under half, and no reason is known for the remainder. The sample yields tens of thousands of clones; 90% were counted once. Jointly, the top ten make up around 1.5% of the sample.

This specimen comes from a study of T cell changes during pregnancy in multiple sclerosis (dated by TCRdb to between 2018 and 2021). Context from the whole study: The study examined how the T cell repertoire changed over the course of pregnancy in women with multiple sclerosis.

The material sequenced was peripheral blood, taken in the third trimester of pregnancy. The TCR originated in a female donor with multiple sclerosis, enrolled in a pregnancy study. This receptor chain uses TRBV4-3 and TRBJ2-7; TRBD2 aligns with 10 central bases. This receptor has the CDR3 CASSQGAASGGHSSYEQYF. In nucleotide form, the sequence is TGCGCCAGCAGCCAAGGGGCGGCTAGCGGGGGCCATTCCTCCTACGAGCAGTACTTC.